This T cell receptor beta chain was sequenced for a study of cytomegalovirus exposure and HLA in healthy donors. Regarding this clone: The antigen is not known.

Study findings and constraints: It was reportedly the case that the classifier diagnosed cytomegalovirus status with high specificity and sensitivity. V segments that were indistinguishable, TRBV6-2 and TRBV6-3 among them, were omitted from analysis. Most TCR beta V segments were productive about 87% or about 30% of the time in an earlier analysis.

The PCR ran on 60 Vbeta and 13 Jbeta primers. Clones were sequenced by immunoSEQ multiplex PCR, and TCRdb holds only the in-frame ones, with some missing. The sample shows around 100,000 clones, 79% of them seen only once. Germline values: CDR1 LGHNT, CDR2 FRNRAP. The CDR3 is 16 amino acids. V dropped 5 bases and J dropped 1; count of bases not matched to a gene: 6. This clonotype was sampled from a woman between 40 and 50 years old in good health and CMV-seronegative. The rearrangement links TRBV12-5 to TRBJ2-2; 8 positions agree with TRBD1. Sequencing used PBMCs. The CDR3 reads CASGPRTGWNTGELFF. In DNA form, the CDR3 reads TGTGCTAGTGGTCCCCGGACAGGGTGGAACACCGGGGAGCTGTTTTTT.